Sequencing of this TCR beta chain was carried out in a study of blood T cells in healthy people across ages. Study observations and caveats: The study found more naive CD4+ cells and higher diversity in long-lived than aged donors. Possibly, changes in expanded clonotypes were confounded because donor CMV status was unknown.

The use of a sample-barcoded 5' primer and a J-beta primer mix characterized a second PCR of about 7 to 12 cycles. TCRdb fed the 5' RACE reads into MiXCR, producing one record per CDR3 protein. The sample records over 950,000 distinct CDR3 sequences, just over 50% being singletons. Researchers report isolating at least 6.5 million PBMCs per sample. Concerning this clonotype: What it recognizes is unknown.

V was pared by 6 bases and J by 5 bases, with 8 bases between. CDR1 and CDR2 (germline): MGHRA, YSYEKL. CDR3 size: 11 residues. This sequence originates from a woman aged 55-70 years in good health. Sequences were obtained from blood. The V and J genes are TRBV4-1 and TRBJ2-7; D uncertain. The CDR3 DNA reads TGCGCCAGCAGTATAAACCACGAGCAGTACTTC. The encoded protein is CASSINHEQYF.